This TCR beta chain was recorded in a study of shared clonotypes between healthy human individuals. Study-wide context: Per donor, three plates held CD4 naive cells, three held CD4 memory, two held CD8 naive and one held CD8 memory.

Germline V gene sequence: CDR1 LNHNV, CDR2 YYDKDF (reference sequence). CDR3 size: 13 residues. Trimming removed 0 bases from V and 2 bases from J, with 5 bases in between. Study-level results: Researchers sampled only blood; tissue repertoires likely differ.

Clones were sequenced by immunoSEQ multiplex PCR, and TCRdb holds only the in-frame ones, with some missing. The sample consists of 550,000 to 750,000 clones, approximately 90% of them appearing once. About this clone itself: Antigen: not known.

The naive CD8 subset, CD45RO-negative cells positively selected for CCR7, excluded terminally differentiated effector memory CD45RA+ cells. This sequence originates from a man aged 25 to 40 in good health. V is TRBV15 and J is TRBJ2-7; weak D call: TRBD2 (5 bases). The specimen was naive CD8+ T cells sorted from blood. The CDR3 loop is CATSRDGAYEQYF. Here the CDR3 DNA reads TGTGCCACCAGCAGAGACGGGGCCTACGAGCAGTACTTC.